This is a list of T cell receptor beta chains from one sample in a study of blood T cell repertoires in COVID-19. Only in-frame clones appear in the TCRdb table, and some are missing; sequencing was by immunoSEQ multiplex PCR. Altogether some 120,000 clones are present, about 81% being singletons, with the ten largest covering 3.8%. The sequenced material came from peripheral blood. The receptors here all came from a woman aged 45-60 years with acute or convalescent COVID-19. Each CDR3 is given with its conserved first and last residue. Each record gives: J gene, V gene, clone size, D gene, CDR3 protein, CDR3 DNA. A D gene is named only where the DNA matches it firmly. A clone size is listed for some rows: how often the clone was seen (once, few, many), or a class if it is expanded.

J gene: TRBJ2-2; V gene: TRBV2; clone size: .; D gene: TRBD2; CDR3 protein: CASMTSGNTGELFF; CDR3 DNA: TGTGCCAGTATGACTAGCGGGAACACCGGGGAGCTGTTTTTT
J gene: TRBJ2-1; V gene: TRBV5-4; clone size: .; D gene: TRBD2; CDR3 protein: CASSRPTSSRGNEQFF; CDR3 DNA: TGTGCCAGCAGTCGACCGACTAGCTCCCGAGGGAATGAGCAGTTCTTC
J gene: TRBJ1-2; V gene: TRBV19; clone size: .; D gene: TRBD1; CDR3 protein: CASSPRDREGYTF; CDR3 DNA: TGTGCCAGTAGCCCCCGGGACAGGGAGGGCTACACCTTC
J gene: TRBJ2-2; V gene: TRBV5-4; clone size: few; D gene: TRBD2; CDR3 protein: CASSSGLAGGHGELFF; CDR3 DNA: TGTGCCAGCAGCTCGGGACTAGCGGGAGGGCACGGGGAGCTGTTTTTT
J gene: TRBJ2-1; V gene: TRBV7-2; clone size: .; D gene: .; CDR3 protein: CASNHLGGYNEQFF; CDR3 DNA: TGTGCCAGCAACCACCTAGGGGGTTACAATGAGCAGTTCTTC
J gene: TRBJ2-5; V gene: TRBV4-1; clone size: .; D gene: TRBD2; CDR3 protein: CASRKIAGKNQETQYF; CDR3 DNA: TGCGCCAGCCGGAAAATAGCGGGAAAAAACCAAGAGACCCAGTACTTC
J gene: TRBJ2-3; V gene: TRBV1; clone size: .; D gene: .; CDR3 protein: CTSSQDGQRGSCTDTQYF; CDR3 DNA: TGCACCAGCAGCCAAGACGGGCAGCGGGGATCTTGCACAGATACGCAGTATTTT
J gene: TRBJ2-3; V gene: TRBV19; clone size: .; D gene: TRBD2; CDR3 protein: CASTSPAAGIPSTDTQYF; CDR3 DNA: TGTGCCAGTACCTCCCCCGCAGCGGGAATACCTAGCACAGATACGCAGTATTTT
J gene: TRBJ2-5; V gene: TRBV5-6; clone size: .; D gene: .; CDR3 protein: CASSLRGAQETQYF; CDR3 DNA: TGTGCCAGCAGCTTGCGGGGGGCCCAAGAGACCCAGTACTTC
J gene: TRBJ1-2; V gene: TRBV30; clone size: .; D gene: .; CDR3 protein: CAWSVLSGGRNYGYTF; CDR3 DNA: TGTGCCTGGAGTGTACTTTCGGGGGGGAGGAACTATGGCTACACCTTC
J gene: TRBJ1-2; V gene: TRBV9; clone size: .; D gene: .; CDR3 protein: CASSGVSVLYTF; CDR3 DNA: TGTGCCAGCAGCGGCGTATCGGTTCTCTACACCTTC
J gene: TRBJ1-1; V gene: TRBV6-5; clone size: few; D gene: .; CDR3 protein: CASRPRGRENTEAFF; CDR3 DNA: TGTGCCAGCAGACCCAGGGGTAGGGAGAACACTGAAGCTTTCTTT
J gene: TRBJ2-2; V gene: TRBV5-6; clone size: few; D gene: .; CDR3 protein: CASSLFRDTGELFF; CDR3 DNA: TGTGCCAGCAGCTTGTTTCGGGACACCGGGGAGCTGTTTTTT
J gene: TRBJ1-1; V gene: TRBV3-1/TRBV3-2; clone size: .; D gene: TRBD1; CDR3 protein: CASSQGGTGETAFF; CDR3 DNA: TGTGCCAGCAGCCAAGGGGGGACAGGGGAGACAGCTTTCTTT
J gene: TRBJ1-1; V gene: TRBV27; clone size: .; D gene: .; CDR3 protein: CASSSASRQGNTEAFF; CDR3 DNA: TGTGCCAGCAGTTCCGCTTCTAGGCAGGGGAACACTGAAGCTTTCTTT
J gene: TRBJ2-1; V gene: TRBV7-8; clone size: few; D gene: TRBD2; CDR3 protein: CASSYGGVGLVMNEQFF; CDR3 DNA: TGTGCCAGCAGCTATGGGGGGGTTGGACTGGTTATGAATGAGCAGTTCTTC
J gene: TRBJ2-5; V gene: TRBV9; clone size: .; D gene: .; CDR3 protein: CASSVTGFQETQYF; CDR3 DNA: TGTGCCAGCAGCGTTACAGGGTTTCAAGAGACCCAGTACTTC
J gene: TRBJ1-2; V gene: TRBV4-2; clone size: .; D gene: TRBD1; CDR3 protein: CASSQDGTGITGYTF; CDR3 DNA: TGTGCCAGCAGCCAAGATGGGACAGGGATCACGGGCTACACCTTC
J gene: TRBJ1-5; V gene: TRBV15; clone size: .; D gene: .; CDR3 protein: CATSPGLGSQPQHF; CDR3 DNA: TGTGCCACCAGCCCGGGACTCGGTAGTCAGCCCCAGCATTTT
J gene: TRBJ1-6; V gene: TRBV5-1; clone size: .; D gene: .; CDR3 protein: CASSLDSGSYNSPLHF; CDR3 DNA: TGCGCCAGCAGCTTGGACTCCGGCTCCTATAATTCACCCCTCCACTTT
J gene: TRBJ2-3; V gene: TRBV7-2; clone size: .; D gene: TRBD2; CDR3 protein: CASSLVGGGPRYPQYF; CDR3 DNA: TGTGCCAGCAGCTTAGTCGGCGGGGGGCCCAGATATCCGCAGTATTTT
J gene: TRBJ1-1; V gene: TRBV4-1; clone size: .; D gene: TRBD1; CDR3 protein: CASSQPGQGGTEAFF; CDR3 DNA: TGCGCCAGCAGCCAACCGGGACAGGGGGGCACTGAAGCTTTCTTT
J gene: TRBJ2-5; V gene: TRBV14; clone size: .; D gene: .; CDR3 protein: CASSQTRDNSETQYF; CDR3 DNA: TGTGCCAGCAGCCAAACACGGGACAATTCAGAGACCCAGTACTTC
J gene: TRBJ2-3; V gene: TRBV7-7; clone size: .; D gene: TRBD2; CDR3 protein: CASSLGLAGTTDTQYF; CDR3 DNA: TGTGCTAGCAGCCTCGGACTAGCGGGAACGACAGATACGCAGTATTTT
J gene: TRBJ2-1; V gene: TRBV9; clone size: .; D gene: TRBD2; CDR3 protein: CASSVGGRGSYNEQFF; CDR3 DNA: TGTGCCAGCAGCGTAGGTGGGAGGGGCTCCTACAATGAGCAGTTCTTC
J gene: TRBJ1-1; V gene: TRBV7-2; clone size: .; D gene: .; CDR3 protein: CASSRGGTEAFF; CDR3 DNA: TGTGCCAGCAGCCGAGGGGGAACTGAAGCTTTCTTT
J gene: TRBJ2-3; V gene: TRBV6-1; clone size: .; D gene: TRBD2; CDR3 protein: CASSVRTSGGKDTQYF; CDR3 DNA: TGTGCCAGCAGTGTTCGGACTAGCGGGGGAAAAGATACGCAGTATTTT
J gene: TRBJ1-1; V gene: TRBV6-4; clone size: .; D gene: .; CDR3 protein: CATTNTDSTEAFF; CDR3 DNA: TGTGCCACCACTAACACGGACAGCACTGAAGCTTTCTTT
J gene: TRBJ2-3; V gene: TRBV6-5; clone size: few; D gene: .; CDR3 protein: CACKQATDTQYF; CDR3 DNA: TGTGCCTGCAAACAGGCTACAGATACGCAGTATTTT
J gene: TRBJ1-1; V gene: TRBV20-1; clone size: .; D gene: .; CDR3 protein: CSASKAGQNTEAFF; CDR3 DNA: TGCAGTGCCAGTAAAGCGGGACAGAACACTGAAGCTTTCTTT
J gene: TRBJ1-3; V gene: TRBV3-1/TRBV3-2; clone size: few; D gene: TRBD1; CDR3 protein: CASSPGGQVSGNTIYF; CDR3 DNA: TGTGCCAGCAGCCCTGGGGGACAGGTCTCTGGAAACACCATATATTTT
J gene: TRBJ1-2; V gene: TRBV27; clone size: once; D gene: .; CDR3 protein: CASSLNGQSNYGYTF; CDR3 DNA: TGTGCCAGCAGTTTAAACGGACAGAGTAACTATGGCTACACCTTC
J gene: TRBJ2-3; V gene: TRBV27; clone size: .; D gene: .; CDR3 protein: CASSGWTVISTDTQYF; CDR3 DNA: TGTGCCAGCAGTGGGTGGACAGTCATTTCCACAGATACGCAGTATTTT
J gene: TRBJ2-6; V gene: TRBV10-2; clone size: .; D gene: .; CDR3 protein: CASSPESVGANVLTF; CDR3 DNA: TGCGCCAGCAGCCCGGAGTCGGTGGGGGCCAACGTCCTGACTTTC
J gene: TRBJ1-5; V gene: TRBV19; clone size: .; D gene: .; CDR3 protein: CASSIRVYSNQPQHF; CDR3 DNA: TGTGCCAGTAGTATTAGAGTCTATAGCAATCAGCCCCAGCATTTT
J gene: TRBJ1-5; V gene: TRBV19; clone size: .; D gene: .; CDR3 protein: CASSEFRGGGQPQHF; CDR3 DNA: TGTGCCAGTTCCGAATTCAGGGGAGGGGGGCAGCCCCAGCATTTT
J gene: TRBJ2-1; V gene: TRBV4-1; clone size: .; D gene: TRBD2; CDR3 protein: CASSQDGSGRAREQFF; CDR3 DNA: TGCGCCAGCAGCCAAGACGGCAGCGGGAGGGCCAGGGAGCAGTTCTTC
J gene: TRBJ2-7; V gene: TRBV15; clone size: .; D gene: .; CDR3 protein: CATSRNQGGSVNF; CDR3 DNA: TGTGCCACCAGCAGAAACCAGGGGGGTTCAGTAAACTTC
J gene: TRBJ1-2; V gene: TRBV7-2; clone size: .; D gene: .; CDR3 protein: CASSLGPGGYYGYTF; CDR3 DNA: TGTGCCAGCAGCTTAGGTCCAGGCGGGTACTATGGCTACACCTTC
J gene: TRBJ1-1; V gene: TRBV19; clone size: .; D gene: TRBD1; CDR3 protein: CASTKRPTGAYTEAFF; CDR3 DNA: TGTGCCAGTACCAAACGACCGACAGGGGCCTACACTGAAGCTTTCTTT
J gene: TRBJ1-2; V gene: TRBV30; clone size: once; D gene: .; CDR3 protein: CAWSYGRIYGYTF; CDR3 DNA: TGTGCCTGGAGTTATGGGAGAATCTATGGCTACACCTTC
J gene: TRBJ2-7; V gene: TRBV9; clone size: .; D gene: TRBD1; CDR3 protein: CASSRGREQYF; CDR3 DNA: TGTGCCAGCAGCAGGGGGCGCGAGCAGTACTTC
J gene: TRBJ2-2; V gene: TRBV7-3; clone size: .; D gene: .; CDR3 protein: CASSRDRGGSGELFF; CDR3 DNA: TGTGCCAGCAGCCGTGACAGGGGAGGGTCCGGGGAGCTGTTTTTT
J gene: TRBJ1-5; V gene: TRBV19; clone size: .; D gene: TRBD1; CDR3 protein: CASSILGTENQPQHF; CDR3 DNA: TGTGCCAGTAGTATTCTCGGGACAGAAAATCAGCCCCAGCATTTT
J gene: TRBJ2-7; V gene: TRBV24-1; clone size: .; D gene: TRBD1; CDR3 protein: CATSRGQGSYEQYF; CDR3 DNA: TGTGCCACCAGTAGGGGACAGGGATCCTACGAGCAGTACTTC
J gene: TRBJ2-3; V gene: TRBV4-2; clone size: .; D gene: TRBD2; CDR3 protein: CASSQERGGADTQYF; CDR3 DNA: TGTGCCAGCAGCCAAGAACGCGGGGGGGCAGATACGCAGTATTTT
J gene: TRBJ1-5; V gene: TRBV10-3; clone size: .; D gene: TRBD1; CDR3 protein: CATSGQVDSNQPQHF; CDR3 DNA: TGTGCCACATCCGGACAGGTTGATAGCAATCAGCCCCAGCATTTT
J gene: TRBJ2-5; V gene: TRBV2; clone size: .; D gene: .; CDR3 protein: CASSGVTGSLGQETQYF; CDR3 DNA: TGTGCCAGCAGTGGGGTAACAGGGAGTCTGGGGCAAGAGACCCAGTACTTC
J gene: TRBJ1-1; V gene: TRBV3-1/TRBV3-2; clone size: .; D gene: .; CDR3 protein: CASSQAVRNTEAFF; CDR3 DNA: TGTGCCAGCAGCCAGGCGGTCCGAAACACTGAAGCTTTCTTT
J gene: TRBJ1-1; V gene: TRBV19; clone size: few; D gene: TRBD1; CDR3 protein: CASSDRTGGGNTEAFF; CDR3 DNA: TGTGCCAGTAGTGACAGAACAGGGGGTGGGAACACTGAAGCTTTCTTT